This TCR beta chain was documented in a study of radiotherapy plus CTLA-4 blockade in lung cancer. Study results and caveats: Blood TCR clones of tumor origin expanded after radiotherapy plus ipilimumab.

This clone showed up just a few times. Its target is not known. The CDR3 is 13 residues long. The germline CDR1 and CDR2 sequences are SNHLY and FYNNEI. The ends lost 7 bases at V and 2 bases at J; junction bases unmatched: 5. Assay: immunoSEQ multiplex PCR; the TCRdb copy retains only in-frame clones and omits some. The table lists about 81,000 clones, more than 70% of them singletons, with around 15% in the top ten. In chemo-refractory metastatic non-small-cell lung cancer, patients got ipilimumab CTLA-4 blockade together with focal radiation. The TCR comes from a human donor with non-small cell lung cancer that progressed on radiotherapy plus ipilimumab. The genes are TRBV2 and TRBJ2-7, with 7 bases lining up with TRBD2. Here the sequenced sample was peripheral blood, taken from a patient treated with radiotherapy plus ipilimumab. The CDR3 is CASNGRSTYEQYF. CDR3 bases: TGTGCCAGCAACGGGAGGTCGACCTACGAGCAGTACTTC.